This T cell receptor beta chain was sequenced for a study of cytomegalovirus exposure and HLA in healthy donors (dated by TCRdb to 2016 to 2017). For context, the study as a whole: An earlier analysis of roughly 500 of the donors reported 250 to 350 Gb of sequence data and some 100 million unique TCR beta sequences from roughly 180 million T cells. The study aimed to test whether signatures of past pathogen exposure could be identified by cataloging public T cell receptors. To predict cytomegalovirus infection status, the study brought together high-throughput TCR immunosequencing, statistical association of individual TCRs with disease status, and machine learning. The study used immunosequencing to profile the T cell repertoires of about 670 subjects and linked those repertoires to cytomegalovirus serostatus. The number of typed donors differed by locus: roughly 629-640 for A, B, C, DRB1 and DQB1; 500 to 550 for DQA1; about 600 for DPA1; and 400 to 480 for DPB1. Genome-wide SNP genotypes for about three fifths of the roughly 700 donors were used in a later genetic analysis, which treated that subset as a discovery cohort. Class I and class II HLA loci were covered by the typing at four-digit resolution. Every repertoire in the discovery cohort had been generated on one and the same sequencing platform. A later analysis re-analyzed previously published TCR beta repertoires from approximately 700 donors and added high-resolution HLA genotyping to study TCR occurrence patterns. The later analysis used no new phenotypic data to find candidate immune exposures, relying instead on TCR beta sequences and their occurrence across donors. An earlier analysis of fewer than 700 of the donors applied high-throughput TCR beta sequencing to assess whether each TCR beta V gene segment acted as functional or pseudogenic. Across some 400 genotyped donors of the cohort, an average of approximately 240,000 unique TCR beta nucleotide sequences per donor were sequenced, and about a sixth of those sequences were non-productive. Alongside the repertoire data, information on donor age, sex, ethnicity and CMV serostatus was compiled. Besides the first cohort of approximately 670 subjects, a separate validation cohort made up of 120 different subjects was used. Roughly 290 gigabases of sequencing data and approximately 92 million unique TCR sequences made up an early release that covered approximately 700 HLA-typed donors. Because of strong linkage in the cohort, four or five DR-DQ haplotypes were treated as single units for association and clustering. Of the roughly 420 genotyped donors, 81% were placed in the genetic ancestry cluster associated with self-reported Caucasian donors. Summary of the overall study and its limitations: Most TCR sequences were seen in very few donors, while some public TCRs were found in many individuals. In vitro tests confirmed that a few of the cytomegalovirus-associated TCR beta chains recognize cytomegalovirus antigens. HLA typing was unavailable for some donors at each locus, so association tests used only the typed subset. In both the original and validation cohorts, the classifier was reported to diagnose cytomegalovirus status with high specificity and sensitivity. Compared with equally common non-associated chains, HLA-associated TCR beta chains in a later analysis were more clonally expanded and had lower generation probabilities. Because the 87-base-pair reads could not distinguish some IMGT-functional V segments, including TRBV6-2 and TRBV6-3, those segments were excluded. The only immune exposure information available for the cohort was CMV serostatus. At a false discovery rate of 0.05, a later analysis linked about 16,000 TCR beta sequences to specific HLA alleles. Correlated functional status among segregating V segments might reflect linkage disequilibrium, but an unknown experimental factor could not be ruled out. A cluster of highly shared sequence variants was judged likely to represent a technical artifact of the sequencing pipeline. Because counts were too low, about 18 rarely observed V segments, including chromosome 9 orphons, were excluded from the earlier analysis of roughly 580 of the donors. A further reported finding was that TCR beta sequences accurately predicted the HLA-A and HLA-B alleles for most subjects in the first cohort. A later analysis reported that several top co-occurrence clusters appeared linked to parvovirus B19, influenza, CMV and Epstein-Barr virus. According to the authors, the approach could potentially be generalized to other disease states and immunological phenotypes. In a later genetic analysis, a missense DCLRE1C variant was associated with V-gene and J-gene trimming of TCR beta chains, and the association was replicated in an independent cohort. In an earlier analysis of some 640 of the donors, most TCR beta V segments were observed in productive rearrangements about 90% or about 30% of the time, broadly matching IMGT annotations. In a later genetic analysis, fewer N-insertions in productive TCRs were reported among donors in an Asian-associated ancestry cluster than the roughly 700-donor mean. In a later analysis, TCR association rates were found to vary across HLA loci, with the most associated TCRs seen for DRB1 alleles and the fewest for HLA-C alleles. In this cohort, only TCR beta chains were sequenced, and detectable features were limited by the absence of alpha or paired-chain data. Assigning TCR associations to individual alleles was difficult when HLA alleles, especially DR and DQ, strongly co-occurred. In a later analysis, most CMV-associated TCR beta chains were found to appear HLA-restricted, with HLA associations seemingly driven largely by CMV exposure. In the study, approximately 150 TCR beta chains were listed as associated with cytomegalovirus. Sequencing depth was assumed to be roughly uniform across donors in the presence/absence analyses, though that assumption may not hold.

In total, roughly 710 healthy bone marrow donors made up the cohort. At the time of sampling, every cohort member was nominally healthy, though immune exposures that went unrecorded were likely present. The donor tested CMV seropositive, placing the donor among the 250 to 300 seropositive members of the cohort. A peripheral blood sample was provided by each donor, and peripheral blood mononuclear cells were used for TCR beta sequencing. Genomic DNA was extracted from the blood cell samples with the Qiagen DNeasy Blood Extraction Kit. Per the germline V gene, SGHRS is the CDR1 and YFSETQ is the CDR2. V has 5 bases trimmed and J has 2 bases trimmed; junction bases matching no gene number 10. The CDR3 sequence holds 17 residues, the cysteine and phenylalanine included. The kept DNA is CDR3 alone, 51 bases in frame from the first base. This clone was seen a few times. The target of this receptor is not known. No much larger clone is present one base from it, and per-base qualities are unavailable.

Library preparation used the immunoSEQ multiplex PCR assay. The multiplex PCR relied on a mix of 60 forward primers for TCR Vbeta segments and 13 reverse primers for TCR Jbeta segments. A multiplex PCR assay on genomic DNA amplified the CDR3 region of rearranged TCR beta genes. The Illumina HiSeq System was used to sequence the amplified TCR beta libraries as 87-base-pair reads. In the paper's pipeline: A later analysis counted about 80 million unique TCR beta chains across the 666 repertoires, and approximately 11 million of these chains were shared by at least two donors. Raw reads were error-corrected and collapsed into unique sequences by a nearest-neighbor algorithm in which closely related sequences were merged to remove PCR and sequencing errors. CDR3 sequences were aligned to IMGT reference sequences to assign V, D and J gene segments. For a sequence to be retained, a match of at least six nucleotides was required to both a V gene segment and a J gene segment. A rearrangement counted as productive if the CDR3 had no stop codons and remained in frame with V and J, and every other rearrangement counted as non-productive. Following IMGT convention, CDR3 was defined as the stretch from the second conserved V-encoded cysteine up to the conserved J-encoded phenylalanine. In an earlier analysis of more than 550 of the donors, sequences lacking an unambiguous match to a single V gene segment were excluded. An earlier analysis of a few hundred of the donors called V segments functional above 56.7% productive rearrangements and segregating when the between-donor standard deviation exceeded 5%. To diagnose cytomegalovirus status from the catalog of TCR beta chain sequences, a statistical classification framework was built. In a later analysis, V and J genes were assigned by comparing TCR nucleotide sequences against IMGT/GENE-DB human TR gene sequences. In a later analysis, CDR3 sequences and most-parsimonious VDJ recombination scenarios were assigned using the TCRdist pipeline. In a later analysis, each TCR beta chain was defined by its CDR3 amino acid sequence together with its V-gene family, and reads without a unique V-gene family were excluded. As a way to deal with suspected cross-contamination and a sequencing artifact, a later analysis dropped roughly 600 nucleotide sequences that were highly shared and had low generation probability. For each public chain, a later analysis derived a clonal expansion index from normalized ranks of inferred template counts within each repertoire. A later analysis computed generation probabilities with a VDJ recombination model fitted to out-of-frame rearrangements, and checked the results against IGoR. A later analysis scored TCR-TCR, TCR-HLA and TCR-CMV co-occurrence with hypergeometric tests, applying a repertoire-size bias correction to TCR pairs. To estimate false discovery rates, a later analysis permuted the HLA or CMV assignments 20 times. In a later analysis, co-occurring TCRs were grouped using DBSCAN, with TCRdist sequence similarity added in when clustering inside HLA-allele-positive subsets. For co-occurrence clustering, repertoires with fewer than 30,000 or more than 120,000 public chains were excluded, along with roughly 5 repertoires with anomalous nucleotide sharing. This is the immuneACCESS table as TCRdb keeps it, with only in-frame sequences that have V and J called. A part of the clones is gone; compared with another copy, unresolved V genes explain less than half, and the rest is unexplained. V and J calls and clone size follow that table, whereas D and trimming were derived from the DNA. This sample holds about 98,000 clones; 75% to 85% were observed only once. About a tenth of the sample rests with the top ten.

Sample: PBMCs. This clonotype was sampled from a young man in good health and CMV-seropositive. The V gene is TRBV5-1 and the J gene is TRBJ2-2; the junction holds 9 bases that match TRBD1. The DNA is as follows: TGCGCCAGCAGAGACAAGGACAGGGGATATAACACCGGGGAGCTGTTTTTT. Translated, it reads CASRDKDRGYNTGELFF.